This passage covers 6 T cell receptor beta chains from one sample sequenced in a study of Graves' ophthalmopathy and Graves' hyperthyroidism. RNA transcripts served as template for amplifying TCR beta CDR3 sequences. Amplification began with first-round RT-PCR using HTBI primers, then second-round multiplex PCR was performed. TCRdb recomputed calls from the multiplex PCR reads with MiXCR, one row per CDR3 protein. This table holds 740,000 or so distinct CDR3 sequences, 40% found once. Sequenced input: peripheral blood. Every receptor here comes from an adult man with Graves' ophthalmopathy.

The chain is built from TRBV2 and TRBJ2-6; 10 bases are shared with TRBD1. In germline, CDR1 is SNHLY, CDR2 FYNNEI. The CDR3 has 15 residues. J gave up 2 bases and V 8 bases, and 3 bases lay outside the gene matches. CDR3 in DNA: TGTGCCAGCGCTGACAGGGGGCCTGGGGCCAACGTCCTGACTTTC. It translates to CASADRGPGANVLTF.

Remarks on this clonotype: A much larger clone differs by one base, so this may be a read error. V and J are TRBV11-1 and TRBJ1-2; D is undetermined. From germline, CDR1 is SGHAT and CDR2 FQDESV (reference sequence). The CDR3 is 12 amino acids. V lost 6 bases and J 3 bases, leaving 8 bases between the germline ends. CDR3 loop: CASRYGDYGYTF. CDR3 in DNA: TGTGCCAGCAGGTACGGGGACTATGGCTACACCTTC.

This chain links TRBV25-1 with TRBJ2-2; 13 nucleotides line up with TRBD2. This CDR3 has 17 residues. CDR1 and CDR2 (germline): MGHDK, SYGVNS. V gave up 3 bases and J gave up 8 bases; unmatched junction bases: 9. This CDR3 reads CASSEGTSGDAAGELFF. CDR3 bases: TGTGCCAGCAGTGAGGGGACTAGCGGGGATGCGGCTGGGGAGCTGTTTTTT.

To note about this clonotype: Since the CDR3 does not end with the conserved phenylalanine or tryptophan, this likely comes from a read error. It is unclear where the CDR3 begins or ends on the DNA, so no DNA is shown, and the CDR3 is as TCRdb lists it. The gene calls are TRBV4-1 and TRBJ1-5; no DNA check was done on the table's D call, TRBD1. The germline gives CDR1 MGHRA, CDR2 YSYEKL. The CDR3 is 10 residues long, counting both termini. The CDR3 loop is CASSQRDRAG.

This clonotype was seen ten or more times. V gene TRBV29-1 combines with J gene TRBJ2-7; D is unresolved. CDR1 and CDR2 from the germline V gene are SQVTM and ANQGSEA. Trimming pared 3 bases from V and 3 bases from J, leaving 6 bases between. The CDR3 extends over 11 amino acids. As DNA, the CDR3 is TGCAGCGTTGATCTGGACTACGAGCAGTACTTC. This gives the protein CSVDLDYEQYF.

The CDR3 spells CASSDRTGGLYTGELFF. The CDR3 DNA reads as TGTGCCAGCAGTGACAGGACGGGGGGGCTGTACACCGGGGAGCTGTTTTTT. The chain uses TRBV25-1 and TRBJ2-2; TRBD2 matches 8 bases. V dropped 3 bases and J dropped 3; count of bases not matched to a gene: 9. CDR1 is MGHDK, CDR2 SYGVNS, per germline. The CDR3 is made up of 17 amino acids.